This TCR beta chain was obtained from a study of TIL therapy for anti-PD-1-resistant metastatic lung cancer. The time point: pre-treatment sample, taken before nivolumab and TIL therapy. Pleural nodules or supraclavicular lymph nodes made up most of the excised metastases sampled. V lost 2 bases, J lost 5 bases, and 7 bases lay in between. This CDR3 has 13 amino acids. The germline gives CDR1 MRHNA, CDR2 SNTAGT. The libraries were made with immunoSEQ v3. Data came from immunoSEQ multiplex PCR; TCRdb stores just in-frame clones and leaves some out. The table has about 4,800 clones, 64% seen once. Here the sequenced sample was tumor tissue, taken at baseline. This clonotype was sampled from a man aged 70 or older with non-small cell lung cancer. The rearrangement links TRBV6-4 to TRBJ2-1; D is unresolved. CDR3 nucleotides: TGTGCCAGCAGTGACAAGGAACACAATGAGCAGTTCTTC. It translates to CASSDKEHNEQFF.